This T cell receptor beta chain was sequenced in a study of regulatory T cells in long-lasting Graves disease. The germline V gene has CDR1 MDHEN and CDR2 SYDVKM. The CDR3 runs to 15 residues. V was cut by 5 bases and J by 1 base, with 12 bases left in between. Time point of the sample: newly diagnosed GD, antithyroid drugs for less than 3 months. Construction of the TCR library relied on RNA isolated from PBMCs. Roughly 10 milliliters of peripheral blood were taken and placed in EDTA tubes. The TCR beta library used iRepertoire HTBI primers with Arm-PCR amplification of CDR3. Per the original data handling: About 60 TRBV and around 15 TRBJ segments were identified across samples. TCRdb ran MiXCR on the multiplex PCR reads and lists one entry per CDR3 protein. These V and J calls rely on TCRdb rather than the paper's analysis. The sample shows just over 600,000 distinct CDR3 sequences, about 16% of them seen only once.

This sample also appeared in a second study, on T cells in Graves' hyperthyroidism and ophthalmopathy. This second report adds: Uncontrolled infection, other autoimmune disease, pregnancy or lactation led to exclusion. The HTBI primer set served for first-round RT-PCR of the TCR CDR3.

The sequencing used peripheral blood mononuclear cells (PBMCs), collected at new diagnosis, from a patient treated with antithyroid drugs. This rearrangement joins TRBV28 to TRBJ1-5; no definite D call. The clonotype comes from a woman under 40 with Graves disease. The CDR3 bases are TGTGCCAGCAGTATTACAGTGATGAGCAATCAGCCCCAGCATTTT. It translates to CASSITVMSNQPQHF.